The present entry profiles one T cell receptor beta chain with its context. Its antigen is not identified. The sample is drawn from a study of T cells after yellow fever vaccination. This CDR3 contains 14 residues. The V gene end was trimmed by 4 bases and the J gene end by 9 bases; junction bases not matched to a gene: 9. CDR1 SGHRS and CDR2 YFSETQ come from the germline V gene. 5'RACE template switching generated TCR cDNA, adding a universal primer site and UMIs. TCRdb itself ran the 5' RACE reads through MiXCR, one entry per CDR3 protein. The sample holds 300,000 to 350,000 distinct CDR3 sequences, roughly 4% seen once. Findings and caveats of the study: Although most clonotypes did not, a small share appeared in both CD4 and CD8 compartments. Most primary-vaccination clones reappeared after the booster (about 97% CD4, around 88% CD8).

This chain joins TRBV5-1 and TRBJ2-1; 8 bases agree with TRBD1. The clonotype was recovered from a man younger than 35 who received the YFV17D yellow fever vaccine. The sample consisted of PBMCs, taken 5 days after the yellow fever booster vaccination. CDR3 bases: TGCGCCAGCAGCCAGGACAGGGCCATCGGTGAGCAGTTCTTC. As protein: CASSQDRAIGEQFF.